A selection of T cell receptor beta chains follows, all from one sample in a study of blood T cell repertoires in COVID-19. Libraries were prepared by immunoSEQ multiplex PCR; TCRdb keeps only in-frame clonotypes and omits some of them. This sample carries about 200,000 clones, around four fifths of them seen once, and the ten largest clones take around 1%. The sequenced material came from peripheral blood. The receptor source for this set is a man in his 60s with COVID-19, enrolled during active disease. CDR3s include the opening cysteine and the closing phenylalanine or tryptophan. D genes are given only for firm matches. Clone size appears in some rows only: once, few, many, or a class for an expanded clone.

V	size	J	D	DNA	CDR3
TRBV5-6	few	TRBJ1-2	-	TGTGCCAGCAGCCTCAGGGTCTCTAACTATGGCTACACCTTC	CASSLRVSNYGYTF
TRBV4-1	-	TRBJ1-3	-	TGCGCCAGCAGCCAAGAAGGAGGACAGCTAGGGCCCGGAAACACCATATATTTT	CASSQEGGQLGPGNTIYF
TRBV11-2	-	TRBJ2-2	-	TGTGCCAGCAGCTTAGAGTGGGGGCCAGGCGGGGAGCTGTTTTTT	CASSLEWGPGGELFF
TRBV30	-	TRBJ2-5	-	TGTGCCTGGAGTGTACTGACAGCAGAGACCCAGTACTTC	CAWSVLTAETQYF
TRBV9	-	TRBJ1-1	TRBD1	TGTGCCAGCAGCGTAGGACAGGGTGGGGAGGCTTTCTTT	CASSVGQGGEAFF
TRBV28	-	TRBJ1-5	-	TGTGCCAGCAGTTGGGGGGGGTGGCCCCAGCATTTT	CASSWGGWPQHF
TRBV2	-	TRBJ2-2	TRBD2	TGTGCCAGCAGTGCGGGGGGAATCGGGGAGCTGTTTTTT	CASSAGGIGELFF
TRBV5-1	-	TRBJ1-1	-	TGCGCCAGCAGCTTGGTCCCCAGCCAGGGGAACACTGAAGCTTTCTTT	CASSLVPSQGNTEAFF
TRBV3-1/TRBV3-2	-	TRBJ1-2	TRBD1	TGTGCCAGCAGCCAAGATCTTCGTGGACAGGGAAGTGGCTACACCTTC	CASSQDLRGQGSGYTF
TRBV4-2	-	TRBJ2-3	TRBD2	TGTGCCAGCAGCCAAGTAACGGGAGGCGATACGCAGTATTTT	CASSQVTGGDTQYF
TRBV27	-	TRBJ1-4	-	TGTGCCAGCAGTAGCGGGTGGGGGAATGAAAAACTGTTTTTT	CASSSGWGNEKLFF
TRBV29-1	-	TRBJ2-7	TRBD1	TGCAGCGTTGGGGTCCGGGACAGGGGGTACGAGCAGTACTTC	CSVGVRDRGYEQYF
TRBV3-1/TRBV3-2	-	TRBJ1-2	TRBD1	TGTGCCAGCAGCCGAATCCGGGACAGGCGCGACTATGGCTACACCTTC	CASSRIRDRRDYGYTF
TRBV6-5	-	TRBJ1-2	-	TGTGCCAGCACCCTAAGGGAGGGGGACGGCTACACCTTC	CASTLREGDGYTF
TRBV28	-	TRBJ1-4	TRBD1	TGTGCCAGCAGTACACAGGGGCAGGGTAATGAAAAACTGTTTTTT	CASSTQGQGNEKLFF
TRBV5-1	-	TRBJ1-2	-	TGCGCCAGCAGCTTGGACAGAAGAGGCTACACCTTC	CASSLDRRGYTF
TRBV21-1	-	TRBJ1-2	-	TGTGCCAGCAGCAAAGTTTGTCAGGGGACCCAAGCGCAGCCCTATGGCTACACCTTC	CASSKVCQGTQAQPYGYTF
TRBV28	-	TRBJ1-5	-	TGTGCCAGCAGTTTGCGGTTCTCTGAAAAAGGATTCCACACCAATCAGCCCCAGCATTTT	CASSLRFSEKGFHTNQPQHF
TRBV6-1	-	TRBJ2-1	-	TGTGCCAGCAGTGAAGAAGCGAGCCGTGAACAGTTCTTC	CASSEEASREQFF
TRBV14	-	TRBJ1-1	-	TGTGCCAGCAGCGAAGGAGGGCTGAACACTGAAGCTTTCTTT	CASSEGGLNTEAFF
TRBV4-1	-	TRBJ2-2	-	TGCGCCAGCAGCCTAGGGCAGGGCGACACCGGGGAGCTGTTTTTT	CASSLGQGDTGELFF
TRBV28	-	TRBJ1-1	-	TGTGCCAGCATGGGTCAGTCAACGGGGAACACTGAAGCTTTCTTT	CASMGQSTGNTEAFF
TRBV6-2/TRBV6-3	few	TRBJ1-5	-	TGTGCCAGCAGTTACGCAGATTATAGCAATCAGCCCCAGCATTTT	CASSYADYSNQPQHF
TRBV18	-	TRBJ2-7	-	TGTGCCAGCTCAGCAGGGACTGGCTACGAGCAGTACTTC	CASSAGTGYEQYF
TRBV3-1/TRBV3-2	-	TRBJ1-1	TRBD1	TGTGCCAGCAGCCCCGGGACAGGGATGTCTGAAGCTTTCTTT	CASSPGTGMSEAFF
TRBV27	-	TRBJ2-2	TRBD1	TGTGCCAGCAGGAAAAAACAGGGGGGTTCGAACACCGGGGAGCTGTTTTTT	CASRKKQGGSNTGELFF
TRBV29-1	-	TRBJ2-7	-	TGCAGCGTCGGTAAGAGGGGGATCGACGAGCAGTACTTC	CSVGKRGIDEQYF
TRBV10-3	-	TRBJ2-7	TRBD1	TGTGCCATCAGTACCGCAGGGGGCACCTACGAGCAGTACTTC	CAISTAGGTYEQYF